Listed below are T cell receptor beta chains from one sample, sequenced in a study of glioma-infiltrating T cells after dendritic cell vaccination. The protocol was immunoSEQ multiplex PCR, while the TCRdb copy is restricted to in-frame clones and leaves out a portion. The sample includes some 110,000 clones, nearly 90% of them seen just once. The sequences come from blood, collected after dendritic cell vaccination. These receptor sequences come from a human donor with glioblastoma. Both conserved end residues are part of each CDR3. The D gene is left open where the match is weak. A row's size may be missing; if present it is once, few, many or a size class.

V,J,D,size,CDR3,DNA
TRBV5-1,TRBJ2-7,TRBD1,-,CASSGTGNSYEQYF,TGCGCCAGCAGCGGGACAGGGAATTCCTACGAGCAGTACTTC
TRBV5-1,TRBJ1-2,TRBD1,-,CASSSDRGGYGYTF,TGCGCCAGCAGCTCCGACAGGGGAGGCTATGGCTACACCTTC
TRBV19,TRBJ1-4,-,-,CASGQQVNEKLFF,TGTGCCAGTGGCCAACAGGTCAATGAAAAACTGTTTTTT
TRBV6-1,TRBJ2-1,-,-,CASSELVEGGYNEQFF,TGTGCCAGCAGTGAACTTGTGGAAGGGGGCTACAATGAGCAGTTCTTC
TRBV11-2,TRBJ2-4,TRBD1,-,CASSLGTGLGLAKNIQYF,TGTGCCAGCAGCTTAGGGACAGGGCTCGGATTAGCCAAAAACATTCAGTACTTC
TRBV30,TRBJ2-7,-,once,CAWTRRGSTYEQYF,TGTGCCTGGACCCGCCGGGGGAGCACCTACGAGCAGTACTTC
TRBV18,TRBJ1-5,TRBD1,-,CASSPGGDQPQHF,TGTGCCAGCTCGCCAGGGGGCGATCAGCCCCAGCATTTT
TRBV7-8,TRBJ2-7,TRBD1,-,CASSATGTVSYEQYF,TGTGCCAGCAGCGCCACCGGGACAGTGTCTTACGAGCAGTACTTC
TRBV29-1,TRBJ1-2,-,-,CSAKGGYGYTF,TGCAGCGCCAAGGGAGGGTATGGCTACACCTTC
TRBV4-2,TRBJ2-5,-,-,CASSQPDIQETQYF,TGTGCCAGCAGCCAACCGGACATACAAGAGACCCAGTACTTC
TRBV6-5,TRBJ1-2,-,-,CASSYSSTQGNYGYTF,TGTGCCAGCAGTTACTCGAGTACGCAGGGTAACTATGGCTACACCTTC
TRBV19,TRBJ1-4,TRBD1,-,CASSTPYGTGHEKLFF,TGTGCCAGTAGTACCCCATACGGGACAGGGCATGAAAAACTGTTTTTT
TRBV19,TRBJ2-7,TRBD2,few,CASSSLAGGTGREQYF,TGTGCCAGTAGTAGTCTAGCGGGGGGGACAGGACGCGAGCAGTACTTC
TRBV10-3,TRBJ1-1,TRBD1,-,CAIRGTVNTEAFF,TGTGCCATCAGAGGGACAGTGAACACTGAAGCTTTCTTT
TRBV18,TRBJ2-3,TRBD2,-,CASSPLPGLSTDTQYF,TGTGCCAGCTCACCATTACCGGGACTAAGCACAGATACGCAGTATTTT
TRBV5-8,TRBJ2-1,TRBD1,-,CASSPGTGVLVEQFF,TGTGCCAGCAGCCCCGGGACAGGGGTATTGGTTGAGCAGTTCTTC
TRBV11-2,TRBJ2-1,TRBD2,-,CASSLGTSGILKQFF,TGTGCCAGCAGCCTCGGGACTAGCGGGATATTGAAGCAGTTCTTC
TRBV5-1,TRBJ2-1,TRBD1,-,CASSGQGASNEQFF,TGCGCCAGCAGCGGGCAGGGGGCGAGCAATGAGCAGTTCTTC
TRBV11-3,TRBJ2-7,TRBD2,once,CASSLILAGDTGEQYF,TGTGCCAGCAGCTTAATCTTAGCGGGAGATACAGGCGAGCAGTACTTC
TRBV11-2,TRBJ2-1,-,-,CASSPREFSAYNEQFF,TGTGCCAGCAGCCCAAGGGAGTTTAGCGCCTACAATGAGCAGTTCTTC
TRBV11-3,TRBJ2-1,TRBD1,medium-sized,CASSLGQGDEQFF,TGTGCCAGCAGCCTAGGACAGGGGGATGAGCAGTTCTTC
TRBV6-1,TRBJ2-7,-,few,CASSEGRIQEQYF,TGTGCCAGCAGTGAGGGGCGAATTCAAGAGCAGTACTTC
TRBV9,TRBJ2-2,TRBD2,-,CASSPNSGVAGELFF,TGTGCCAGCAGCCCAAACAGCGGGGTAGCCGGGGAGCTGTTTTTT
TRBV10-3,TRBJ2-2,TRBD2,-,CAISKTGTSGGNTGELFF,TGTGCCATCAGTAAGACCGGGACTAGCGGGGGGAACACCGGGGAGCTGTTTTTT
TRBV9,TRBJ2-5,-,once,CASSVEVGRETQYF,TGTGCCAGCAGCGTAGAGGTCGGGAGAGAGACCCAGTACTTC
TRBV4-1,TRBJ1-2,-,-,CASSQSGGEDYGYTF,TGCGCCAGCAGCCAGTCGGGGGGGGAGGATTACGGCTACACCTTC
TRBV7-2,TRBJ1-1,-,-,CASSLGQFNTEAFF,TGTGCCAGCAGCTTAGGACAGTTTAACACTGAAGCTTTCTTT
TRBV19,TRBJ1-5,-,-,CASTFLAQVNQPQHF,-
TRBV4-1,TRBJ2-1,-,-,CASSHVVVNEQFF,TGCGCCAGCAGCCACGTAGTGGTCAATGAGCAGTTCTTC